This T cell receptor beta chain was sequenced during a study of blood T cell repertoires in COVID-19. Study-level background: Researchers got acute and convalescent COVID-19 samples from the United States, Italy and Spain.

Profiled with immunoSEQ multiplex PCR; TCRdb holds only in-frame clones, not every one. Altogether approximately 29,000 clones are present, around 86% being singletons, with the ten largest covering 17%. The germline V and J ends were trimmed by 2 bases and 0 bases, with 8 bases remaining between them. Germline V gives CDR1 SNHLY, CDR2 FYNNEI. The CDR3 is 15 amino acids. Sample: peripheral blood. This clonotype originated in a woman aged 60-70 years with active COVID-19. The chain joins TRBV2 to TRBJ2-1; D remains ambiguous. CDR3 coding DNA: TGTGCCAGCAGTGAATTAGAGAGCTCCTACAATGAGCAGTTCTTC. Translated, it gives CASSELESSYNEQFF.